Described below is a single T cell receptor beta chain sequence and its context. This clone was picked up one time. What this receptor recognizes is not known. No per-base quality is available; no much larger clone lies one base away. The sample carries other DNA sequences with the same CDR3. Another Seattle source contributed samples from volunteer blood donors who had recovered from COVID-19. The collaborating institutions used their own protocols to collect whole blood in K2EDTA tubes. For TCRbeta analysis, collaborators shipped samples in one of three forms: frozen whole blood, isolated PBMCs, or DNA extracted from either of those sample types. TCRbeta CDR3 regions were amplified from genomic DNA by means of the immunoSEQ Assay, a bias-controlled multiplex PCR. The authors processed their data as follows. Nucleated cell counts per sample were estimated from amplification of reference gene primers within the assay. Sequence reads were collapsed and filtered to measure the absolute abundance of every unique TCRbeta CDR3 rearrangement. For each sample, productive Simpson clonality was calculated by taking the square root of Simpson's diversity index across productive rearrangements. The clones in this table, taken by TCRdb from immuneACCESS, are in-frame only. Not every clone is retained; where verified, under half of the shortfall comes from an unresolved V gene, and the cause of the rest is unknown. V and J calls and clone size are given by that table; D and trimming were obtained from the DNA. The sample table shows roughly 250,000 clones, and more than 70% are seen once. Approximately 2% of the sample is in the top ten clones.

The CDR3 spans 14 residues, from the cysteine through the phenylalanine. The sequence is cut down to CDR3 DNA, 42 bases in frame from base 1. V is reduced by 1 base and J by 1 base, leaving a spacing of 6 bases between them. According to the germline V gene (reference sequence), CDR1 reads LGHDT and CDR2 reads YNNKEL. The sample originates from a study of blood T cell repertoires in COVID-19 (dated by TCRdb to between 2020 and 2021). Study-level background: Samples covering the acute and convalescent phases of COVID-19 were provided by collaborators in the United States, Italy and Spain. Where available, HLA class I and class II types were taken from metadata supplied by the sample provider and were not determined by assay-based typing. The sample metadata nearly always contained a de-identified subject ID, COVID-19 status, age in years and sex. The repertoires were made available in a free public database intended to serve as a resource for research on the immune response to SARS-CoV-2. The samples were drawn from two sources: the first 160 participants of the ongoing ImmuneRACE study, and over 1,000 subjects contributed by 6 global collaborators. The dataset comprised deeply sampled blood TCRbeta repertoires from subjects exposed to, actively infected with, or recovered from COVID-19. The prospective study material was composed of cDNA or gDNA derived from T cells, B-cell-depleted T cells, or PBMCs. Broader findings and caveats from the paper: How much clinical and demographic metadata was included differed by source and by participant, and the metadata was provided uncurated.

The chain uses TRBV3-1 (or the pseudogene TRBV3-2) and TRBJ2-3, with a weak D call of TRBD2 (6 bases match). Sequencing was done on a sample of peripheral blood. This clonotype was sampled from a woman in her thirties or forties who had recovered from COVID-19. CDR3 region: CASSQGGGTDTQYF. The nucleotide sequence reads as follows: TGTGCCAGCAGCCAAGGCGGGGGCACAGATACGCAGTATTTT.